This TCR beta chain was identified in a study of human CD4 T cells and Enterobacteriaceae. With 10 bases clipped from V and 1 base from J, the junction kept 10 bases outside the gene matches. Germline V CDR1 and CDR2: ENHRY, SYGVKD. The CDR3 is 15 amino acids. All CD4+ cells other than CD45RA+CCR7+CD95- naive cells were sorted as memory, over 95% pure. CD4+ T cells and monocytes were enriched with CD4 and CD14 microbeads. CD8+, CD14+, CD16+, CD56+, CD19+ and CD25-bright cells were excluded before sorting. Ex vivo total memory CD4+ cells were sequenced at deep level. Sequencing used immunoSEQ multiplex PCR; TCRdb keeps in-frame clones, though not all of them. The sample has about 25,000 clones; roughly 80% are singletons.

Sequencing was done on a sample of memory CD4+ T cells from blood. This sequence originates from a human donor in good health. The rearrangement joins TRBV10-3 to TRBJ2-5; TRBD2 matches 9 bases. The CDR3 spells CATGISGGLQETQYF. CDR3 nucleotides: TGTGCCACCGGGATCAGCGGGGGGCTCCAAGAGACCCAGTACTTC.